The entry that follows covers one T cell receptor beta chain sequence. Its specificity is not known. The CDR3 has 14 amino acids. V gave up 6 bases and J gave up 8 bases; unmatched junction bases: 9. Looked up from germline, CDR1 is LNHDA and CDR2 is SQIVND (reference sequence). This record belongs to a study of cytomegalovirus exposure and HLA in healthy donors. Overall study findings and caveats: Equally common other TCR beta chains were less clonally expanded than HLA-associated ones, a later analysis found. Certain sequence variants were highly shared and formed a cluster, and this cluster was likely a sequencing artifact. Confirmation was obtained in vitro that a few CMV-associated chains are specific for CMV antigens.

The primer mix had 60 Vbeta and 13 Jbeta primers. The assay was immunoSEQ multiplex PCR, and TCRdb's table has in-frame clones only and misses some. The repertoire holds 60,000 to 85,000 clones, with more than 65% as singletons. Healthy people donating bone marrow made up the donors. The receptor's source is a male donor in good health and CMV-seropositive. The chain couples TRBV19 to TRBJ2-3, with 9 bases aligning to TRBD1. Input material: PBMCs. CDR3 sequence: CASSGQGFDGTQYF. The CDR3, as DNA: TGTGCCAGTAGCGGACAGGGGTTTGACGGTACGCAGTATTTT.